This TCR beta chain was obtained from a study of cytomegalovirus exposure and HLA in healthy donors. The CDR3 contains 14 residues. In germline, CDR1 is MNHEY, CDR2 SVGAGI. The V and J ends lost 6 bases and 3 bases, in that order; junction bases with no gene match: 7. Comment on this clone: Its specificity is unknown.

Primers: 60 Vbeta forward and 13 Jbeta reverse. Sequencing used immunoSEQ multiplex PCR; TCRdb keeps in-frame clones, though not all of them. The table lists approximately 290,000 clones, about four fifths of them singletons, with about 0.3% in the top ten. Study-wide results and caveats: In a later analysis, at a false discovery rate of 0.05, approximately 16,000 TCR beta sequences matched HLA alleles. Specificity for CMV antigens was confirmed in vitro for three of the CMV-associated chains. For most TCR sequences rarity was the rule, although some public TCRs occurred in many donors.

The sequenced material came from PBMCs. The chain carries TRBV6-5 and TRBJ2-7, with 8 bases that match TRBD1. This TCR was sampled from a girl aged 2-15 years in good health and CMV-seronegative. CDR3 in amino acids: CASSPGQGVYEQYF. For the CDR3, the DNA is TGTGCCAGCAGCCCCGGACAGGGTGTCTACGAGCAGTACTTC.